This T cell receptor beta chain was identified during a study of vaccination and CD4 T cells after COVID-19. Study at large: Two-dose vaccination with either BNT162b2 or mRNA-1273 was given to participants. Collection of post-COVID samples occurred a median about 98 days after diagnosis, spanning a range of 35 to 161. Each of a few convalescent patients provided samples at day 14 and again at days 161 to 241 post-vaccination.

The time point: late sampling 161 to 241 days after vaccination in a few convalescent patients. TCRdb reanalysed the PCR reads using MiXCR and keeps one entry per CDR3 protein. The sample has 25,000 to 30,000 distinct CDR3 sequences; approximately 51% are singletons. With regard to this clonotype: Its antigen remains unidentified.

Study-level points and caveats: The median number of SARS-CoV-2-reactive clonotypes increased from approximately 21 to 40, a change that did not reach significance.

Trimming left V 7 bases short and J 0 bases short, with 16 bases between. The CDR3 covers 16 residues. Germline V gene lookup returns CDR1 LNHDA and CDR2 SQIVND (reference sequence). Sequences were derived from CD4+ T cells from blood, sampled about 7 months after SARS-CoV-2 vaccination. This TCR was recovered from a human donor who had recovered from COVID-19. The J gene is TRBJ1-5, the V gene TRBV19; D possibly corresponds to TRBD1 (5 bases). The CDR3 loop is CASTGGGGYSNQPQHF. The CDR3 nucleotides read TGTGCCAGTACGGGAGGTGGGGGTTATAGCAATCAGCCCCAGCATTTT.